This TCR beta chain was sequenced for a study of T-cell reconstitution after alpha-beta-depleted transplantation in children. Findings of the study overall: One year post-transplant, T-cell counts and diversity were largely derived from T cells produced anew. Certain patients had high TCRbeta diversity at day 60, and it came from recipient T cells and thymic progenitors that survived. About two months after transplant, alpha-beta T cells reportedly came from several hundred expanded graft clones.

To note about this clonotype: Its target is unknown.

The CDR3 spans 18 residues. CDR1 and CDR2 (germline): MGHRA, YSYEKL. The ends were cut back, 1 base at V and 0 bases at J, with 15 bases in the middle. It was with unique molecular identifiers that the TCRbeta library was prepared. Each CDR3 protein gets one entry after TCRdb re-called the PCR reads with MiXCR. Of about 980,000 distinct CDR3 sequences listed, around 30% are singletons. This TCR was recovered from a boy under three years old who had a stem cell transplant for SCID, so the T cells may come from the graft donor. The chain recombines TRBV4-1 with TRBJ2-2; D possibly corresponds to TRBD2 (6 bases). Sequences were derived from PBMCs, mostly from graft donor cells, sampled 360 days after TCRalphabeta/CD19-depleted stem cell transplant. The CDR3 nucleotides read TGCGCCAGCAGCCAAGGGGGGGTCAGGGACGCGAACACCGGGGAGCTGTTTTTT. Protein sequence: CASSQGGVRDANTGELFF.